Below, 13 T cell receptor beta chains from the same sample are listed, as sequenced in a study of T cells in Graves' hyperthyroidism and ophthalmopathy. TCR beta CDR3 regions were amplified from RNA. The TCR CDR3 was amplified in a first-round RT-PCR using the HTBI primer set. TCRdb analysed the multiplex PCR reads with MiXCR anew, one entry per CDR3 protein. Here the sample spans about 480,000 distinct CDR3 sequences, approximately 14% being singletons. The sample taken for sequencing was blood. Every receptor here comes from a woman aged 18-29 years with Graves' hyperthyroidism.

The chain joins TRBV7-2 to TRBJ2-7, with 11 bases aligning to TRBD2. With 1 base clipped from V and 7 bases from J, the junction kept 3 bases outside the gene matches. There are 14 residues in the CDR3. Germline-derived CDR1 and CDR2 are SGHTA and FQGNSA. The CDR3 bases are TGTGCCAGCAGCTTAGATAGCGGGAGGGGTGAGCAGTACGTC. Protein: CASSLDSGRGEQYV.

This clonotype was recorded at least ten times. The CDR3 here is CASTRGLADYNEQFF. CDR3 nucleotide sequence: TGTGCCAGCACCAGGGGACTAGCGGACTACAATGAGCAGTTCTTC. The chain employs TRBV6-1 and TRBJ2-1, with 11 bases aligning to TRBD2. Trimming took 7 bases from V and 3 from J; bases not matched to a gene: 5. The CDR3 loop spans 15 amino acids. Germline V gives CDR1 MNHNS, CDR2 SASEGT.

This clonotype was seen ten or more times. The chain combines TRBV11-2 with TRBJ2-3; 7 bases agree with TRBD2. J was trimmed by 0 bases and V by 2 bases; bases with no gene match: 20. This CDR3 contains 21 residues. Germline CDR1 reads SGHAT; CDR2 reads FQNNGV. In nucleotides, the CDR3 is TGTGCCAGCAGCTTATCCCCCGAGGTGGGAGGGACCCTAGCTAGCACAGATACGCAGTATTTT. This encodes CASSLSPEVGGTLASTDTQYF.

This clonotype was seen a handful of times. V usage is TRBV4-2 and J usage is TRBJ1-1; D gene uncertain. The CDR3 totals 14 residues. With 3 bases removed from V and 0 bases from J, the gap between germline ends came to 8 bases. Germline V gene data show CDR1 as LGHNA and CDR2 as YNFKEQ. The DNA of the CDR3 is TGTGCCAGCAGCCAGCCCAGTTTGAACACTGAAGCTTTCTTT. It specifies CASSQPSLNTEAFF.

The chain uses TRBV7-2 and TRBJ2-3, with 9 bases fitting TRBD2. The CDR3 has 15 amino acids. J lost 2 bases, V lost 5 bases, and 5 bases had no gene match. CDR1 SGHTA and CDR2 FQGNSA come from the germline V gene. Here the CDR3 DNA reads TGTGCCAGCAGCCCTACTAGCGGGCTCACAGATACGCAGTATTTT. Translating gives CASSPTSGLTDTQYF. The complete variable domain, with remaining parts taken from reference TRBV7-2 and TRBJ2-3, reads GAGVSQSPSNKVTEKGKDVELRCDPISGHTALYWYRQSLGQGLEFLIYFQGNSAPDKSGLPSDRFSAERTGGSVSTLTIQRTQQEDSAVYLCASSPTSGLTDTQYFGPGTRLTVL.

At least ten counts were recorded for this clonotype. As DNA, the CDR3 is TGCGCCAGCAGCTTGCACAGGGGACCGAACACTGAAGCTTTCTTT. Translated, it gives CASSLHRGPNTEAFF. V is TRBV5-1 and J is TRBJ1-1; TRBD1 aligns across 7 bases. The CDR3 loop spans 15 amino acids. From germline, CDR1 is SGHRS and CDR2 YFSETQ. The ends lost 1 base at V and 1 base at J; junction bases unmatched: 4.

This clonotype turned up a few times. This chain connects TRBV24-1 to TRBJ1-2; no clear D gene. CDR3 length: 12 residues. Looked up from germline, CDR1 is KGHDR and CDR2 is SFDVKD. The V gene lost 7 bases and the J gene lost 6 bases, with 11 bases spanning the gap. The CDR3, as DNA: TGTGCCACCAGCGCCGGGAGGGATGGCTACACCTTC. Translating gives CATSAGRDGYTF.

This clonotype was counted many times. The CDR3 DNA reads TGTGCCAGCAGTTTGCTGGGTAACATTCAGTACTTC. Its protein is CASSLLGNIQYF. The chain employs TRBV12-3 or TRBV12-4 and TRBJ2-4, with unresolved D. The CDR3 has 12 amino acids. Trimming stripped 3 bases from V and 7 bases from J, with 7 bases between.

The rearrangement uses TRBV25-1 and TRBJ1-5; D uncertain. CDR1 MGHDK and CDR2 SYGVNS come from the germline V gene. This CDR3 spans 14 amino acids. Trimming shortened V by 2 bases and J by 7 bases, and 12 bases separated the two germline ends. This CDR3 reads CASSEPGPHQPQHF. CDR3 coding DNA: TGTGCCAGCAGTGAACCTGGGCCCCACCAGCCCCAGCATTTT. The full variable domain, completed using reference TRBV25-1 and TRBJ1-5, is EADIYQTPRYLVIGTGKKITLECSQTMGHDKMYWYQQDPGMELHLIHYSYGVNSTEKGDLSSESTVSRIRTEHFPLTLESARPSHTSQYLCASSEPGPHQPQHFGDGTRLSIL.

The CDR3 here is CASRPPSGRVNEQFF. The CDR3 bases are TGTGCCAGCAGACCCCCTAGCGGGAGGGTCAATGAGCAGTTCTTC. V gene TRBV7-3 combines with J gene TRBJ2-1; 12 bases match TRBD2. The germline CDR1 and CDR2 sequences are SGHTA and FQGTGA. The CDR3 runs to 15 residues. With 6 bases clipped from V and 6 bases from J, the junction kept 6 bases outside the gene matches.

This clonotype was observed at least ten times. Here the CDR3 reads CASSLNSRGNTDTQYF. The CDR3, as DNA: TGTGCCAGCAGCTTAAACAGTCGGGGGAACACAGATACGCAGTATTTT. The gene calls are TRBV7-3 and TRBJ2-3, with D maybe TRBD2 (6 bases). Germline-derived CDR1 and CDR2 are SGHTA and FQGTGA. V was cut by 1 base and J by 2 bases, with 13 bases left in between. The CDR3 length is 16 residues.

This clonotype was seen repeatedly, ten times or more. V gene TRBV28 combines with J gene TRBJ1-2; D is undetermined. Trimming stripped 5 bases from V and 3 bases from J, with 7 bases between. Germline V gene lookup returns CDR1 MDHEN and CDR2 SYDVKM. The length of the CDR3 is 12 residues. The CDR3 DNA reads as TGTGCCAGCAGTCGCGGATACTATGGCTACACCTTC. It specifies CASSRGYYGYTF.

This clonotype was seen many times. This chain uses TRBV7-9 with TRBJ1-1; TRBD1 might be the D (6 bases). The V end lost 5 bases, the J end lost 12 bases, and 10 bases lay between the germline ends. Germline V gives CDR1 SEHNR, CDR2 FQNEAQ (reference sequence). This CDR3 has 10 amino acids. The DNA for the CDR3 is TGTGCCAGCAGCGAGGGGGAGACTTTCTTT. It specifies CASSEGETFF.